What follows is one TCR beta chain and its context. In germline, CDR1 is MDHEN, CDR2 SYDVKM. This CDR3 comprises 15 residues. V was clipped by 4 bases and J by 4 bases, with 16 bases between them. These data are taken from a study of technical replicates of blood from a few donors. The method was immunoSEQ multiplex PCR; TCRdb's version includes in-frame clones alone and lacks a portion of them. The sample lists fewer than 12,000 clones; around 94% were seen once. The J gene is TRBJ1-2, the V gene TRBV28; a weak D match, TRBD1 (6 bases). This TCR was recovered from a human donor in good health. The sample comprised PBMCs. The CDR3, as DNA: TGTGCCAGCAGTTCATCCCGGGACAACCCCTATGGCTACACCTTC. This sequence encodes CASSSSRDNPYGYTF.